This T cell receptor beta chain was documented in a study of graft-versus-host responses after intestinal transplantation. Overall study results and limits: Investigators detected GvH clones in recipient marrow, with some emerging earlier in ileum or blood. The highest levels of circulating GvH clones went along with early declines in HvG clones after transplant.

Turning to this clone: Antigen: not known.

The repertoire was sequenced with immunoSEQ multiplex PCR; TCRdb's copy has only in-frame clones and lacks some. Here the sample spans 65,000 to 90,000 clones, about 89% being singletons. CDR3 length equals 13 residues. Germline V gene lookup returns CDR1 MNHEY and CDR2 SVGAGI. V was clipped by 4 bases and J by 8 bases; unmatched bases: 5. The chain joins TRBV6-5 to TRBJ2-3, with 8 bases that match TRBD2. This sequence originates from a human donor who received an intestinal transplant. The source material was unstimulated CD8+ T cells sorted from spleen or lymph node cells, sampled before intestinal transplant. CDR3 in amino acids: CASSFGAGGTQYF. The CDR3 DNA reads as TGTGCCAGCAGTTTCGGGGCGGGGGGTACGCAGTATTTT.